This TCR beta chain was profiled in a study of OX40 agonist ivuxolimab in advanced cancers. Study background: The patients' treatment was ivuxolimab, an agonistic anti-OX40 (CD134) antibody. Eligibility admitted prior anti-PD-1, anti-PD-L1 or anti-CTLA-4 therapy; approximately 40% had some. Among those enrolled, mean age was approximately 60 years (range roughly 23 to 90) and 75% to 90% were male.

Clones were sequenced by immunoSEQ multiplex PCR, and TCRdb holds only the in-frame ones, with some missing. Among roughly 89,000 clones listed, about 86% were seen once. The CDR3 totals 15 residues. Germline CDR1 SGHRS, CDR2 YFSETQ. V lost 4 bases and J lost 5, with 16 bases in between. Study-level findings and limits: Among the lowest levels of clonal expansion were found in partial responders at 0.1-3.0 mg/kg.

Points on this clone: Its antigen is not identified.

The gene calls are TRBV5-1 and TRBJ2-1, with D perhaps TRBD1 (7 bases). The material was CD4+ or CD8+ T cells sorted from blood, obtained in a trial of the OX40 agonist ivuxolimab. The sequence was collected from an adult with an advanced solid tumor such as melanoma, head and neck, liver or kidney cancer. CDR3 nucleotide sequence: TGCGCCAGCAGCCTGGGGGGACAGACTCACAATGAGCAGTTCTTC. Encoded protein: CASSLGGQTHNEQFF.